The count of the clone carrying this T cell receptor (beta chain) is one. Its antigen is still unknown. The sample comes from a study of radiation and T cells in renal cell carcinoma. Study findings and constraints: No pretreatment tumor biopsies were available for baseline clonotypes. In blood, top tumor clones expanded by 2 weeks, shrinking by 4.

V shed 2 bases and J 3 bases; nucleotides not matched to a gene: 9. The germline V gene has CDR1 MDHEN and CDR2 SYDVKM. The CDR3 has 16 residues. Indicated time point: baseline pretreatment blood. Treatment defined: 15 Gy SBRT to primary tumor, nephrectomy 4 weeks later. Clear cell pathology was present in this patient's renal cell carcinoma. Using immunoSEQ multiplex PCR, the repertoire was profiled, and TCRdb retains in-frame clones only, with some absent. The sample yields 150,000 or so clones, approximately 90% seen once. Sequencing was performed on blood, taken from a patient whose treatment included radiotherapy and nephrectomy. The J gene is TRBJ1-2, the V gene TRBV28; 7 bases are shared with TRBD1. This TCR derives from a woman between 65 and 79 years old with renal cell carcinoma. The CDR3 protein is CASSLPGQRLDYGYTF. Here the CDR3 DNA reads TGTGCCAGCAGTTTACCGGGACAGAGGTTGGACTATGGCTACACCTTC.